This entry is about one T cell receptor (beta chain). Its recognized antigen is unknown. There are no base qualities to consult, and no much larger clone falls within one base. The germline ends are 9 bases apart after V is trimmed by 6 bases and J by 0 bases. Counted from cysteine to phenylalanine, this CDR3 has 14 amino acids. Just CDR3 DNA is preserved here, 42 bases in frame from base 1. Looking up the germline V gene yields CDR1 SNHLY and CDR2 FYNNEI. The data are from a study of blood T cell repertoires in COVID-19 (dated by TCRdb to 2020 to 2021). At the level of the whole study: Collaborator samples came from the United States, Italy and Spain and covered acute and convalescent phases of COVID-19. The material from the prospective study consisted of cDNA or gDNA derived from T cells, B-cell-depleted T cells, or PBMCs. Deeply sampled blood TCRbeta repertoires from subjects exposed to, actively infected with, or recovered from COVID-19 were included in the dataset. The repertoires were released in a freely available public database meant as a resource for research on the immune response to SARS-CoV-2. Samples came from the ongoing ImmuneRACE study (first 160 participants) plus 1,254 subjects from 6 global collaborators. A de-identified subject ID, COVID-19 status, age in years and sex were almost always included in the sample metadata. Where HLA class I and class II types were available, the types were taken from metadata supplied by the sample provider, not from assay-based typing. Points the paper makes about the study in general: The amount of clinical and demographic metadata varied by source and participant and was provided uncurated.

In the prospective study, participants were roughly 18 to 95 years old, resided in fewer than 25 geographic areas of the United States, and were enrolled through a virtual design. Cohort assignment in the prospective study relied on participant-reported clinical history from a screening survey and a study questionnaire. Recovered participants in ImmuneRACE Cohort 3 were defined as having two consecutive negative NP/OP PCR tests, clearance from a healthcare professional, or resolution of symptoms. In the prospective study, whole blood, serum and a nasopharyngeal or oropharyngeal swab were collected from each participant by mobile phlebotomists. Additional blood draws and questionnaires over an approximately 2-month period could optionally be provided by prospective study participants. Before DNA extraction, blood samples from the prospective study were shipped at room temperature or frozen. TCRbeta CDR3 regions were amplified from genomic DNA using the immunoSEQ Assay, a bias-controlled multiplex PCR. The paper's data handling went like this. The number of nucleated cells in each sample was estimated by amplification of reference gene primers within the assay. To quantify the absolute abundance of each unique TCRbeta CDR3 rearrangement, sequence reads were collapsed and filtered. For each sample, productive Simpson clonality was calculated as the square root of Simpson's diversity index over productive rearrangements. The source is immuneACCESS, and TCRdb retained only in-frame sequences with V and J called. Part of the clones is not carried over; for the studies checked, unresolved V genes explain less than half of this, and the remainder is unexplained. V, J and clone size are those of that table, while D and trimming were read from the DNA. The sample table contains a few hundred thousand clones; only one count was recorded for roughly nine tenths of them. The top ten clones comprise 5.5% to 7% of the sample.

The sequence is built from TRBV2 and TRBJ1-3; the D gene is perhaps TRBD1, from 6 matching bases. This receptor was taken from a middle-aged woman who had recovered from COVID-19. Sequences were obtained from PBMCs or T cells enriched from blood (not recorded which). The DNA reads TGTGCCAGCAGGACAGGATTCTCTGGAAACACCATATATTTT. It encodes CASRTGFSGNTIYF.